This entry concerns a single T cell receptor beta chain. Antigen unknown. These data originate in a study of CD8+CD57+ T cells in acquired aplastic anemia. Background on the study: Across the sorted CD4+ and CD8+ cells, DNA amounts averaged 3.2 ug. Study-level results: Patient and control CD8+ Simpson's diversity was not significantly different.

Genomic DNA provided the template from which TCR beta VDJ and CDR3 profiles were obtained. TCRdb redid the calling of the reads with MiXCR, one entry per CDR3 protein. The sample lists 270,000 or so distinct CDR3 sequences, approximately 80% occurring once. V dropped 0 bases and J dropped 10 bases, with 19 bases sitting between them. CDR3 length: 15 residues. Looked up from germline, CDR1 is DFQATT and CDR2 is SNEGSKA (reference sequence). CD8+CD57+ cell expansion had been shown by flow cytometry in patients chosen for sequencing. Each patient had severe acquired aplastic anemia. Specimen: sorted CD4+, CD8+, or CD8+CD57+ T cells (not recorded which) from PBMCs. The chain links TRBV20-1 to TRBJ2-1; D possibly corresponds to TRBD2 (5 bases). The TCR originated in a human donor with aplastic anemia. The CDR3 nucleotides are TGCAGTGCTAGAGATGCAGGACCGGGCACGGGAGAGCAGTTCTTC. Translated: CSARDAGPGTGEQFF.